This T cell receptor (beta chain) was obtained from a study of cytomegalovirus exposure and HLA in healthy donors. Primers included in the PCR were 60 Vbeta and 13 Jbeta primers. The method was immunoSEQ multiplex PCR; TCRdb's version includes in-frame clones alone and lacks a portion of them. The sample lists roughly 100,000 clones, roughly 70% occurring once. Overall study results and limits: Later genetic work tied a missense DCLRE1C variant to beta-chain V and J trimming.

This clone appeared a single time. Its matching antigen is unknown. Trimming cost V 1 base and J 3 bases; bases outside gene matches: 6. This CDR3 has 15 residues. Germline-derived CDR1 and CDR2 are LGHNT and FRNRAP. This receptor was obtained from a man aged 40-55 years in good health and CMV-seronegative. The chain combines TRBV12-5 with TRBJ2-7, with 7 bases fitting TRBD1. Sequences were obtained from PBMCs. The CDR3 loop reads CASGLGHRDSYEQYF. CDR3 coding DNA: TGTGCTAGTGGTTTGGGACACCGGGACAGCTACGAGCAGTACTTC.